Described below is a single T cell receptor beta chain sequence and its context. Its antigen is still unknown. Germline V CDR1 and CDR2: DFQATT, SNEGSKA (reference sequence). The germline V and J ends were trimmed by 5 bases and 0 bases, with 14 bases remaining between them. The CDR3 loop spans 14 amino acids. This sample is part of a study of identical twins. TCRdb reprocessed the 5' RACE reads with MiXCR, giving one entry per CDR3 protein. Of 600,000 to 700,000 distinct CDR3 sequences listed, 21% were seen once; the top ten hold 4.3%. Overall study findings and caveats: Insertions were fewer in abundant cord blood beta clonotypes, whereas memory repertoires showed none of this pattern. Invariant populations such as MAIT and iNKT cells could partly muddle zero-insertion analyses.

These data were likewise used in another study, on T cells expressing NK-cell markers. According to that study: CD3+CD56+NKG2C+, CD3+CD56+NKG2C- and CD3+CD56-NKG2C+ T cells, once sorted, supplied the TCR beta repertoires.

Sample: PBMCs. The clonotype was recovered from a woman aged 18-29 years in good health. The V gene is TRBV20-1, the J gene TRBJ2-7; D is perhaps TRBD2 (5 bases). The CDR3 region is CSAVAFPSSYEQYF. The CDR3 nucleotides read TGCAGTGCTGTAGCGTTTCCGAGCTCCTACGAGCAGTACTTC.